This entry lists 7 T cell receptor beta chains sequenced from one sample in a study of Tregs in tolerant kidney transplant recipients. The table came from immunoSEQ multiplex PCR; TCRdb's copy has only in-frame clones and leaves some out. Recorded here are approximately 49,000 clones; the top ten clones represent roughly 0.89%. This specimen was CD4+ T cells from blood, taken before the transplant. These receptors were obtained from a human donor who received a combined kidney and bone marrow transplant.

As to this clone: The CDR3 end falls 3 residues outside the read, so it is completed with the germline J gene. This chain joins TRBV5-1 and TRBJ2-2; D is perhaps TRBD1 (5 bases). The CDR3 totals 14 residues. Germline lookup yields CDR1 SGHRS and CDR2 YFSETQ. Trimming pared 6 bases from V and 4 bases from J, leaving 13 bases between. The CDR3 DNA, read in part, is TGCGCCAGCATGGCTACACAGGTCACCGGGGAG. Residues: CASMATQVTGE. The whole CDR3 region reads CASMATQVTGELFF.

On this clone itself: The CDR3 is cut off 3 residues early in the read; its end comes from the germline J gene. The rearrangement joins TRBV10-2 to TRBJ2-7, with 7 bases aligning to TRBD1. CDR1 WSHSY and CDR2 SAAADI come from the germline V gene. V lost 10 bases to trimming and J lost 3 bases; unmatched junction nucleotides: 9. The CDR3 spans 13 residues. CDR3 amino acids: CATRDRAVYEQYF. CDR3 bases read: TGCGCCACTCGCGACAGGGCGGTCTACGAG.

Note on this clone: With the read ending 3 residues before the CDR3 end, the germline J gene is used to fill in that end. This sequence joins TRBV20-1 and TRBJ2-7; 9 bases are a match to TRBD1. With 0 bases clipped from V and 4 bases from J, the junction kept 10 bases outside the gene matches. CDR3 size: 16 residues. The germline V gene encodes CDR1 DFQATT and CDR2 SNEGSKA (reference sequence). The CDR3 protein is CSARDVPGTGSYEQYF. The sequenced part of the CDR3 DNA is TGCAGTGCTAGAGATGTCCCCGGGACAGGGTCTTACGAG.

As regards this clone: The sequence runs out 3 residues before the end of the CDR3; the remainder is reconstructed from the germline J gene. This chain links TRBV29-1 with TRBJ2-3, with 9 bases aligning to TRBD2. The germline CDR1 and CDR2 sequences are SQVTM and ANQGSEA. This CDR3 region has 16 residues. After removal of 6 bases from V and 2 bases from J, the junction contained 12 bases not matched to a gene. The sequenced CDR3 bases are TGCAGCGTCGTACGGTTAGCGGGAGCCCTCACAGATACG. Translation gives CSVVRLAGALTDT. From start to end, the CDR3 is CSVVRLAGALTDTQYF.

This clone registers medium-sized by frequency. The read terminates 3 residues ahead of where the CDR3 ends, so the germline J gene completes it. The chain recombines TRBV6-2 or TRBV6-3 with TRBJ2-1; 10 bases are shared with TRBD2. Germline V gene sequence: CDR1 MNHEY, CDR2 SVGEGT. V shed 7 bases, J shed 6 bases, and the junction held 9 bases outside the gene matches. This CDR3 is 15 amino acids long. CDR3 sequence: CASNSGTSEGNEQFF. The DNA read from the CDR3 is TGTGCCAGCAATAGTGGGACTAGCGAGGGCAATGAG.

Concerning this clone: With the read ending 3 residues before the CDR3 end, the germline J gene is used to fill in that end. The genes are TRBV6-1 and TRBJ1-5; 7 positions match TRBD1. CDR3 length: 16 residues. Germline assignment: CDR1 MNHNS and CDR2 SASEGT. With V trimmed by 4 bases and J by 1 base, 7 bases remained unmatched. CDR3 sequence reads: CASSGQQGLSNQPQHF. The part of the CDR3 DNA that was read is TGTGCCAGCAGTGGGCAACAGGGGTTGAGCAATCAGCCC.

On this clone itself: The sequenced fragment ends 3 residues before the CDR3 boundary, so the rest is inferred from the germline J gene. The rearrangement joins TRBV19 to TRBJ1-2, with 11 bases lining up with TRBD1. The ends lost 4 bases at V and 7 bases at J; junction bases unmatched: 8. The germline V gene encodes CDR1 LNHDA and CDR2 SQIVND (reference sequence). The CDR3 length is 15 residues. The CDR3 spells CASSTTPGTGGGYTF. The CDR3 bases that were read are TGTGCCAGTAGTACCACCCCCGGGACAGGGGGTGGC. The variable domain in full, with the rest retrieved from reference TRBV19 and TRBJ1-2, is DGGITQSPKYLFRKEGQNVTLSCEQNLNHDAMYWYRQDPGQGLRLIYYSQIVNDFQKGDIAEGYSVSREKKESFPLTVTSAQKNPTAFYLCASSTTPGTGGGYTFGSGTRLTVV.